This TCR beta chain was captured by sequencing in a study of T cell repertoires and HLA-DP antigens. In regard to this clone: Its antigen is undetermined.

The data were produced by immunoSEQ multiplex PCR, yet TCRdb's version contains in-frame clones alone and is incomplete. The sample has about 120,000 clones, 92% seen once. Trimming removed 6 bases at V and 3 bases at J, with 17 bases between. The CDR3 consists of 16 residues. Germline values: CDR1 SGHAT, CDR2 FQNNGV. Sequencing used CD4+ T cells from PBMCs. The TCR comes from a woman between 18 and 29 years old in good health and CMV-seronegative. This sequence joins TRBV11-2 and TRBJ1-4; D may be TRBD1 (5 bases). This chain's CDR3 is CASRPGRGGSNEKLFF. The CDR3 DNA sequence: TGTGCCAGCAGACCGGGCCGGGGGGGTTCTAATGAAAAACTGTTTTTT.